This is a list of T cell receptor beta chains from one sample in a study of blood T cell dynamics during melanoma immunotherapy. Assay used: immunoSEQ multiplex PCR; TCRdb lists only in-frame clones, some missing. The sample lists roughly 22,000 clones, roughly nine tenths occurring once. Sample: blood, taken from a patient treated with checkpoint blockade. The source of these receptors is a human donor with melanoma. Each CDR3 is given with its conserved first and last residue. D genes are given only for firm matches. Some rows mark clone size as missing; the rest say once, few, many or name a class of expanded clone.

CDR3 protein: CASLRGGSTDTQYF
CDR3 DNA: TGCGCCAGCCTAAGGGGGGGGAGCACAGATACGCAGTATTTT
V gene: TRBV5-1
D gene: .
J gene: TRBJ2-3
clone size: .

CDR3 protein: CASTDSYEQYF
CDR3 DNA: TGTGCCAGCACCGACTCCTACGAGCAGTACTTC
V gene: TRBV6-5
D gene: .
J gene: TRBJ2-7
clone size: .

CDR3 protein: CASSSVPDYGYTF
CDR3 DNA: TGTGCCAGCAGCTCCGTCCCGGACTATGGCTACACCTTC
V gene: TRBV5-4
D gene: .
J gene: TRBJ1-2
clone size: .

CDR3 protein: CASSPLTLRSSGPSGYEQYF
CDR3 DNA: TGTGCCAGCTCACCACTTACACTCCGAAGTTCCGGGCCCTCGGGCTACGAGCAGTACTTC
V gene: TRBV18
D gene: .
J gene: TRBJ2-7
clone size: .

CDR3 protein: CATSPVPTGPKNIQYF
CDR3 DNA: TGTGCCACCAGTCCTGTTCCGACAGGGCCCAAAAACATTCAGTACTTC
V gene: TRBV15
D gene: TRBD1
J gene: TRBJ2-4
clone size: .

CDR3 protein: CASSGDPNYGYTF
CDR3 DNA: TGTGCCAGCAGCGGGGACCCTAACTATGGCTACACCTTC
V gene: TRBV9
D gene: .
J gene: TRBJ1-2
clone size: .

CDR3 protein: CASSFRLGSNEQFF
CDR3 DNA: TGTGCCAGTAGTTTTAGACTAGGTAGCAATGAGCAGTTCTTC
V gene: TRBV19
D gene: .
J gene: TRBJ2-1
clone size: .

CDR3 protein: CASSSGLVYGYTF
CDR3 DNA: TGTGCCAGCAGCTCTGGACTGGTTTATGGCTACACCTTC
V gene: TRBV9
D gene: .
J gene: TRBJ1-2
clone size: .

CDR3 protein: CASSPGAANTEAFF
CDR3 DNA: TGTGCCAGCAGCCCTGGGGCGGCGAACACTGAAGCTTTCTTT
V gene: TRBV7-2
D gene: .
J gene: TRBJ1-1
clone size: .

CDR3 protein: CASSQGPLGYEQYF
CDR3 DNA: TGTGCCAGCAGCCAGGGACCGCTTGGATACGAGCAGTACTTC
V gene: TRBV28
D gene: .
J gene: TRBJ2-7
clone size: .

CDR3 protein: CASSLSAGYEQYF
CDR3 DNA: TGTGCCAGCAGTTTATCGGCAGGCTACGAGCAGTACTTC
V gene: TRBV28
D gene: .
J gene: TRBJ2-7
clone size: .

CDR3 protein: CASSDPLSGVYQETQYF
CDR3 DNA: TGTGCCAGCAGTGATCCGTTGTCAGGGGTTTACCAAGAGACCCAGTACTTC
V gene: TRBV25-1
D gene: .
J gene: TRBJ2-5
clone size: .

CDR3 protein: CASSPLTGGATAFF
CDR3 DNA: TGCGCCAGCAGCCCCCTGACAGGGGGCGCGACAGCTTTCTTT
V gene: TRBV5-1
D gene: TRBD1
J gene: TRBJ1-1
clone size: few

CDR3 protein: CASSLWQAYEQYF
CDR3 DNA: TGTGCCAGCAGCTTATGGCAGGCCTACGAGCAGTACTTC
V gene: TRBV7-6
D gene: .
J gene: TRBJ2-7
clone size: few

CDR3 protein: CASSLRGSPLHF
CDR3 DNA: TGTGCCAGTTCCCTTCGGGGGTCACCCCTCCACTTT
V gene: TRBV11-2
D gene: .
J gene: TRBJ1-6
clone size: .

CDR3 protein: CASSPPGRAGEQYF
CDR3 DNA: TGTGCCAGCAGCCCTCCCGGGAGGGCCGGCGAGCAGTACTTC
V gene: TRBV5-4
D gene: TRBD2
J gene: TRBJ2-7
clone size: .

CDR3 protein: CASSTGQGSNTEAFF
CDR3 DNA: TGTGCCAGCAGCACCGGACAGGGGTCGAACACTGAAGCTTTCTTT
V gene: TRBV7-8
D gene: TRBD1
J gene: TRBJ1-1
clone size: .

CDR3 protein: CASSLPQQETQYF
CDR3 DNA: TGTGCCAGCAGCTTACCGCAGCAAGAGACCCAGTACTTC
V gene: TRBV7-9
D gene: .
J gene: TRBJ2-5
clone size: once

CDR3 protein: CASSLTAGRRSSTDTQYF
CDR3 DNA: TGCGCCAGCAGCTTGACGGCAGGGCGGCGTAGTAGCACAGATACGCAGTATTTT
V gene: TRBV5-1
D gene: .
J gene: TRBJ2-3
clone size: once

CDR3 protein: CASSQAGTSYHEQYF
CDR3 DNA: TGTGCCAGCAGCCAAGCTGGGACTAGCTACCACGAGCAGTACTTC
V gene: TRBV7-2
D gene: TRBD2
J gene: TRBJ2-7
clone size: .

CDR3 protein: CASSPTLAGTNEQFF
CDR3 DNA: TGTGCCAGCTCACCGACACTAGCGGGAACTAATGAGCAGTTCTTC
V gene: TRBV18
D gene: TRBD2
J gene: TRBJ2-1
clone size: .

CDR3 protein: CASSLEGIRRGEQYF
CDR3 DNA: TGTGCCAGCAGTTTGGAGGGAATCCGCAGGGGCGAGCAGTACTTC
V gene: TRBV28
D gene: .
J gene: TRBJ2-7
clone size: few

CDR3 protein: CASSPAGSAGELFF
CDR3 DNA: TGTGCCAGCTCACCAGCGGGGAGTGCCGGGGAGCTGTTTTTT
V gene: TRBV18
D gene: .
J gene: TRBJ2-2
clone size: .

CDR3 protein: CGAGLTGELFF
CDR3 DNA: TGTGGAGCGGGTTTGACCGGGGAGCTGTTTTTT
V gene: TRBV5-8
D gene: .
J gene: TRBJ2-2
clone size: .

CDR3 protein: CASEREGAGTEAFF
CDR3 DNA: TGTGCCAGCGAGCGGGAGGGCGCGGGGACTGAAGCTTTCTTT
V gene: TRBV2
D gene: .
J gene: TRBJ1-1
clone size: .

CDR3 protein: CASSSRRSAGGGSYNEQFF
CDR3 DNA: TGTGCCAGCTCGTCTAGACGGTCAGCGGGAGGCGGCTCCTACAATGAGCAGTTCTTC
V gene: TRBV18
D gene: TRBD2
J gene: TRBJ2-1
clone size: .

CDR3 protein: CASSESRANEQFF
CDR3 DNA: TGTGCCAGCAGTGAGAGTAGGGCCAATGAGCAGTTCTTC
V gene: TRBV2
D gene: .
J gene: TRBJ2-1
clone size: few

CDR3 protein: CASSLIPTGGFTGELFF
CDR3 DNA: TGCGCCAGCAGCTTGATCCCGACAGGGGGCTTCACCGGGGAGCTGTTTTTT
V gene: TRBV5-1
D gene: TRBD1
J gene: TRBJ2-2
clone size: .

CDR3 protein: CASSPKRERRETQYF
CDR3 DNA: TGTGCCAGCAGCCCCAAGCGGGAGAGGCGGGAGACCCAGTACTTC
V gene: TRBV7-8
D gene: TRBD2
J gene: TRBJ2-5
clone size: once

CDR3 protein: CASSLSPSYEQYF
CDR3 DNA: TGTGCCAGCAGTTTGAGTCCAAGCTACGAGCAGTACTTC
V gene: TRBV27
D gene: .
J gene: TRBJ2-7
clone size: .

CDR3 protein: CASSHPAGAGFYEQYF
CDR3 DNA: TGCGCCAGCAGCCACCCGGCGGGAGCCGGGTTTTACGAGCAGTACTTC
V gene: TRBV4-1
D gene: TRBD2
J gene: TRBJ2-7
clone size: .

CDR3 protein: CASSEGLLSVSYEQYF
CDR3 DNA: TGTGCCAGCAGTGAAGGACTTCTGTCCGTCTCCTACGAGCAGTACTTC
V gene: TRBV6-1
D gene: .
J gene: TRBJ2-7
clone size: .

CDR3 protein: CASSLGDLLRDTQYF
CDR3 DNA: TGTGCCAGCAGCTTAGGGGACTTACTTAGAGATACGCAGTATTTT
V gene: TRBV7-9
D gene: .
J gene: TRBJ2-3
clone size: once

CDR3 protein: CASSFVRTGSHEQYF
CDR3 DNA: TGTGCCAGCAGCTTCGTAAGGACAGGGTCCCACGAGCAGTACTTC
V gene: TRBV5-6
D gene: TRBD1
J gene: TRBJ2-7
clone size: few

CDR3 protein: CASSFTGLQRVNTEAFF
CDR3 DNA: TGTGCCAGCAGCTTTACGGGTCTCCAAAGGGTGAACACTGAAGCTTTCTTT
V gene: TRBV7-9
D gene: .
J gene: TRBJ1-1
clone size: .

CDR3 protein: CASSTQPVEGYTF
CDR3 DNA: TGTGCCAGCAGCACCCAGCCTGTGGAAGGCTACACCTTC
V gene: TRBV2
D gene: .
J gene: TRBJ1-2
clone size: few

CDR3 protein: CASSGPEGGRYYEQYF
CDR3 DNA: TGTGCCAGCTCAGGCCCTGAGGGTGGACGCTACTACGAGCAGTACTTC
V gene: TRBV18
D gene: .
J gene: TRBJ2-7
clone size: .

CDR3 protein: CASSAAQLAGGPKTQYF
CDR3 DNA: TGTGCCAGCAGCGCCGCCCAACTAGCGGGAGGGCCGAAGACCCAGTACTTC
V gene: TRBV7-2
D gene: TRBD2
J gene: TRBJ2-5
clone size: .

CDR3 protein: CASRENSLRFYEQYF
CDR3 DNA: TGTGCCAGCAGGGAAAACAGTCTCCGGTTCTACGAGCAGTACTTC
V gene: TRBV6-1
D gene: .
J gene: TRBJ2-7
clone size: .

CDR3 protein: CASSFSSNDTGSGNTIYF
CDR3 DNA: TGTGCCAGCAGCTTTTCTTCCAACGACACTGGCTCTGGAAACACCATATATTTT
V gene: TRBV7-7
D gene: .
J gene: TRBJ1-3
clone size: .

CDR3 protein: CASRERWSTNEKLFF
CDR3 DNA: TGTGCCAGCAGGGAGAGGTGGTCAACTAATGAAAAACTGTTTTTT
V gene: TRBV2
D gene: .
J gene: TRBJ1-4
clone size: .

CDR3 protein: CSVGSGTYNEQFF
CDR3 DNA: TGCAGCGTTGGGTCGGGGACCTACAATGAGCAGTTCTTC
V gene: TRBV29-1
D gene: .
J gene: TRBJ2-1
clone size: once

CDR3 protein: CASSSQARGPDTQYF
CDR3 DNA: TGTGCCAGCAGCTCACAGGCTCGGGGGCCGGATACGCAGTATTTT
V gene: TRBV5-4
D gene: .
J gene: TRBJ2-3
clone size: .

CDR3 protein: CARSLTRGSTHEQYF
CDR3 DNA: TGTGCCAGAAGCTTGACCCGGGGTTCTACTCACGAGCAGTACTTC
V gene: TRBV5-3
D gene: .
J gene: TRBJ2-7
clone size: .

CDR3 protein: CASSLTGGSGSNYGYTF
CDR3 DNA: TGTGCCAGCAGCTTAACCGGAGGGTCGGGGAGTAACTATGGCTACACCTTC
V gene: TRBV7-3
D gene: .
J gene: TRBJ1-2
clone size: .

CDR3 protein: CASSLGPSTGGYTF
CDR3 DNA: TGTGCCAGCAGCTTAGGACCATCTACGGGTGGCTACACCTTC
V gene: TRBV6-5
D gene: .
J gene: TRBJ1-2
clone size: once

CDR3 protein: CASSTGGAGTDTQYF
CDR3 DNA: TGTGCCAGCAGTACAGGGGGCGCGGGCACAGATACGCAGTATTTT
V gene: TRBV6-1
D gene: TRBD1
J gene: TRBJ2-3
clone size: .

CDR3 protein: CASSAPGTSGRIGQFF
CDR3 DNA: TGTGCCAGCTCAGCTCCCGGGACTAGCGGGAGGATAGGGCAGTTCTTC
V gene: TRBV18
D gene: TRBD2
J gene: TRBJ2-1
clone size: .

CDR3 protein: CASSPRGNRNEQYF
CDR3 DNA: TGTGCCAGCAGTCCGCGTGGGAATCGGAACGAGCAGTACTTC
V gene: TRBV28
D gene: .
J gene: TRBJ2-7
clone size: .

CDR3 protein: CASSLGAGAGYNEQFF
CDR3 DNA: TGCGCCAGCAGCTTGGGCGCGGGAGCTGGCTACAATGAGCAGTTCTTC
V gene: TRBV5-1
D gene: TRBD2
J gene: TRBJ2-1
clone size: .

CDR3 protein: CASSFYTGTDTNYGYTF
CDR3 DNA: TGTGCCAGCAGTTTCTATACCGGGACAGATACTAACTATGGCTACACCTTC
V gene: TRBV5-8
D gene: TRBD1
J gene: TRBJ1-2
clone size: .

CDR3 protein: CASTPTGLSYEQYF
CDR3 DNA: TGTGCCAGCACTCCGACAGGGCTCTCCTACGAGCAGTACTTC
V gene: TRBV6-1
D gene: TRBD1
J gene: TRBJ2-7
clone size: .

CDR3 protein: CASSNRGEPYNEQFF
CDR3 DNA: TGTGCCAGTAGTAATCGAGGAGAACCCTACAATGAGCAGTTCTTC
V gene: TRBV19
D gene: .
J gene: TRBJ2-1
clone size: .